This T cell receptor (beta chain) was retrieved from a study of blood T cell repertoires in COVID-19. Produced via immunoSEQ multiplex PCR; TCRdb's table is partial and in-frame only. The table records 200,000 to 300,000 clones, about nine tenths of them present only once. CDR1 and CDR2 (germline): SGHTS, YDEGEE. V gave up 0 bases and J gave up 0 bases, with 10 bases separating them. This CDR3 spans 16 amino acids. This clonotype was obtained from a person under 35 with COVID-19, enrolled during active disease. The J gene is TRBJ1-5, the V gene TRBV5-8; no reliable D call. The sequenced sample was peripheral blood. Here the CDR3 DNA reads TGTGCCAGCAGCTTGGGATACAGTTATAGCAATCAGCCCCAGCATTTT. It encodes CASSLGYSYSNQPQHF.